These 28 T cell receptor beta chains were sequenced from one sample in a study of T cells in Graves' hyperthyroidism and ophthalmopathy. TCR beta CDR3 regions were amplified from RNA transcripts. The HTBI primer set was used in a first-round RT-PCR of the TCR CDR3. In TCRdb, the multiplex PCR reads were re-called with MiXCR into one record per CDR3 protein. This table has around 450,000 distinct CDR3 sequences, 15% to 19% appearing once. Sequencing used blood. The origin of the receptors is a woman in her late teens or twenties with Graves' hyperthyroidism.

This clonotype was detected many times. The rearrangement links TRBV3-1 to TRBJ2-7; D ambiguous. The germline V gene encodes CDR1 LGHDT and CDR2 YNNKEL (reference sequence). V was trimmed by 3 bases and J by 1 base, leaving 1 base between them. The CDR3 spans 11 residues. CDR3 sequence: CASSQSYEQYF. The CDR3 nucleotides read TGTGCCAGCAGCCAGTCCTACGAGCAGTACTTC.

This clonotype has at least ten counts. CDR3 protein: CASSLTSGRASETQYF. The CDR3 bases are TGTGCCAGCAGTCTGACTAGCGGGAGGGCCTCGGAGACCCAGTACTTC. J is TRBJ2-5 and V is TRBV12-3 or TRBV12-4; 14 nucleotides line up with TRBD2. This CDR3 is 16 amino acids long. V lost 5 bases, J lost 5 bases, and 7 bases stayed unmatched.

This clonotype was observed a few times. The chain links TRBV19 to TRBJ1-5, with 8 nucleotides matching TRBD1. Unmatched junction bases numbered 9, after V lost 5 bases and J lost 6 bases. CDR3 size: 15 residues. Germline assignment: CDR1 LNHDA and CDR2 SQIVND (reference sequence). The CDR3 spells CASSSDREEGQPQHF. In nucleotides, the CDR3 is TGTGCCAGTAGTTCGGACAGGGAAGAGGGTCAGCCCCAGCATTTT.

The chain carries TRBV2 and TRBJ2-2; TRBD2 matches 12 bases. Germline V gene lookup returns CDR1 SNHLY and CDR2 FYNNEI. This CDR3 has 16 amino acids. V gave up 2 bases and J gave up 5 bases; unmatched junction bases: 3. The CDR3 is CASSETSGRITGELFF. The CDR3 DNA follows: TGTGCCAGCAGTGAAACTAGCGGGAGGATAACCGGGGAGCTGTTTTTT.

The rearrangement joins TRBV5-1 to TRBJ2-3; D gene ambiguous. This CDR3 spans 13 amino acids. Germline CDR1 reads SGHRS; CDR2 reads YFSETQ. Trimming took off 4 bases at V and 7 bases at J, with 13 bases between the two ends. The CDR3 DNA reads as TGCGCCAGCAGCCTTCCTATCGAAAATACGCAGTATTTT. It is translated as CASSLPIENTQYF.

The table lists this clonotype with many counts. The gene calls are TRBV7-9 and TRBJ2-1; TRBD2 might be the D (5 bases). The CDR3 contains 13 residues. Germline loops: CDR1 SEHNR, CDR2 FQNEAQ (reference sequence). Trimming pared 6 bases from V and 1 base from J, leaving 7 bases between. The CDR3 protein is CASSPGSYNEQFF. CDR3 DNA: TGTGCCAGCAGTCCGGGATCCTACAATGAGCAGTTCTTC.

The gene calls are TRBV24-1 and TRBJ2-6; D gene unclear. CDR3 size: 15 residues. CDR1 and CDR2 (germline): KGHDR, SFDVKD. Trimming took 5 bases from V and 4 from J, leaving 11 bases between them. CDR3 loop: CATSAKGSGANVLTF. Written as DNA, the CDR3 is TGTGCCACCAGTGCCAAGGGTTCCGGGGCCAACGTCCTGACTTTC.

This clonotype was picked up many times. The chain carries TRBV20-1 and TRBJ1-6; possible D gene TRBD1, 6 bases. CDR3 length equals 16 residues. Germline loops: CDR1 DFQATT, CDR2 SNEGSKA (reference sequence). Deletions cut 3 bases from V and 7 bases from J, with 19 bases between. CDR3 region: CSARMRQANYNSPLHF. DNA for the CDR3: TGCAGTGCTAGGATGAGACAGGCCAATTACAATTCACCCCTCCACTTT.

This clonotype appeared many times. The rearrangement links TRBV20-1 to TRBJ2-1; the match to TRBD2 covers 13 bases. The CDR3 is 17 amino acids. V dropped 3 bases and J dropped 9; count of bases not matched to a gene: 14. CDR1 and CDR2 from the germline V gene are DFQATT and SNEGSKA (reference sequence). In DNA form, the CDR3 reads TGCAGTGCTAGTGCTTCCATAGGACTAGCGGGAGTTAGTGAGCAGTTCTTC. As protein: CSASASIGLAGVSEQFF.

V usage is TRBV5-1 and J usage is TRBJ2-7; D is perhaps TRBD2 (6 bases). The CDR3 is 14 residues long. Trimming stripped 0 bases from V and 5 bases from J, with 12 bases between. Germline V gene sequence: CDR1 SGHRS, CDR2 YFSETQ. CDR3 DNA sequence: TGCGCCAGCAGCTTGGCGGCTTCGGGGGACGAGCAGTACTTC. Protein: CASSLAASGDEQYF.

This clonotype was counted at least ten times. V and J are TRBV9 and TRBJ1-2; D is uncertain. The V gene's germline CDR1 is SGDLS and CDR2 YYNGEE. The CDR3 is 14 amino acids. V was pared by 2 bases and J by 5 bases, with 13 bases between. CDR3 loop: CASSVADKGYGYTF. The CDR3, as DNA: TGTGCCAGCAGCGTCGCCGACAAGGGATATGGCTACACCTTC.

V gene TRBV12-3 or TRBV12-4 combines with J gene TRBJ2-3, with TRBD1 as a possible D gene (6 bases). The length of the CDR3 is 11 residues. Trimming took 3 bases from V and 11 from J, leaving 9 bases between them. The CDR3 DNA follows: TGTGCCAGCAGTTTTAGAGGGGGGCAGTATTTT. Translated: CASSFRGGQYF.

This clonotype has a single count. At one end, the junction sequence differs from germline, possibly due to a read error. The chain employs TRBV5-1 and TRBJ2-3, with a possible D match to TRBD2 (6 bases). Germline CDR1 is SGHRS and CDR2 is YFSETQ. This CDR3 comprises 14 residues. The CDR3 loop is CASSWRDSTDTQYF. The CDR3 bases are TGTGCCAGCAGCTGGAGGGACAGCACAGATACGCAGTATTTT. Complete variable domain (other parts from reference TRBV5-1 and TRBJ2-3): KAGVTQTPRYLIKTRGQQVTLSCSPISGHRSVSWYQQTPGQGLQFLFEYFSETQRNKGNFPGRFSGRQFSNSRSEMNVSTLELGDSALYLCASSWRDSTDTQYFGPGTRLTVL.

This clonotype was seen only a few times. A read error is possible here, since a much larger clone lies one base away. The chain carries TRBV18 and TRBJ2-5; D remains unclear. The CDR3 is 12 residues long. Looked up from germline, CDR1 is KGHSH and CDR2 is LQKENI. CDR3 sequence (DNA): TGTGCCAGCTCACCATCGGAAGAGGCCCAGTACTTC. As protein: CASSPSEEAQYF.

The chain combines TRBV7-9 with TRBJ2-5; maybe TRBD1 (6 bases). Per the germline V gene, CDR1 is SEHNR and CDR2 is FQNEAQ (reference sequence). Trimming took off 5 bases at V and 0 bases at J, with 16 bases between the two ends. CDR3 size: 16 residues. For the CDR3, the DNA is TGTGCCAGCAGCGCCGGGAACCGGGACAACCAAGAGACCCAGTACTTC. Translated: CASSAGNRDNQETQYF.

This clonotype was seen more than once but under ten times. V gene TRBV5-5 combines with J gene TRBJ2-3; no firm D call. The germline gives CDR1 SGHKS, CDR2 YYEKEE (reference sequence). The ends were cut back, 5 bases at V and 0 bases at J, with 13 bases in the middle. CDR3 length equals 15 residues. The CDR3 DNA sequence: TGTGCCAGCAGTCTGCCACCTTCTAGCACAGATACGCAGTATTTT. Amino acid sequence: CASSLPPSSTDTQYF.

The chain joins TRBV24-1 to TRBJ2-2; 7 nucleotides align to TRBD1. Looked up from germline, CDR1 is KGHDR and CDR2 is SFDVKD. The CDR3 has 20 residues. The V gene end was trimmed by 7 bases and the J gene end by 3 bases; junction bases not matched to a gene: 22. CDR3 in DNA: TGTGCCACCAGCACCCCTAACCTGGAGGTACTAGGGGGCGACACCGGGGAGCTGTTTTTT. Translated: CATSTPNLEVLGGDTGELFF.

Ten or more counts support this clonotype. This chain connects TRBV29-1 to TRBJ2-3; D gene unclear. The CDR3 has 13 amino acids. CDR1 SQVTM and CDR2 ANQGSEA come from the germline V gene. V was shortened by 3 bases and J by 3 bases, with 10 bases between the two germline ends. Written as DNA, the CDR3 is TGCAGCGTTGAGGTATCGTTAACAGATACGCAGTATTTT. This codes for CSVEVSLTDTQYF.

This clonotype was seen a handful of times. The chain couples TRBV5-1 to TRBJ1-6; TRBD1 matches 11 bases. Trimming cost V 4 bases and J 7 bases; bases outside gene matches: 4. The CDR3 contains 15 residues. Germline assignment: CDR1 SGHRS and CDR2 YFSETQ. The CDR3 DNA reads TGCGCCAGCAGCGCCTGGGACAGGGGGAATTCACCCCTCCACTTT. It translates to CASSAWDRGNSPLHF.

The CDR3 DNA is TGCAGTGCTGACAGGCTAAGCTCCTATAATTCACCCCTCCACTTT. Translated: CSADRLSSYNSPLHF. The V and J genes are TRBV20-1 and TRBJ1-6, with a possible D match to TRBD1 (6 bases). The CDR3 length is 15 residues. V was cut by 5 bases and J by 0 bases, with 11 bases left in between. Germline V gives CDR1 DFQATT, CDR2 SNEGSKA (reference sequence).

This clonotype came up a few times. The V and J genes are TRBV19 and TRBJ2-7; 7 positions match TRBD1. The CDR3 has 18 amino acids. Germline V gene lookup returns CDR1 LNHDA and CDR2 SQIVND (reference sequence). J gave up 3 bases and V 5 bases, and 19 bases lay outside the gene matches. CDR3 region: CASSARQGSIFGIYEQYF. The CDR3 nucleotides are TGTGCCAGTAGTGCACGACAGGGATCGATCTTCGGAATCTACGAGCAGTACTTC.

V and J are TRBV6-4 and TRBJ1-1; tentatively, D is TRBD1 (5 bases). The CDR3 consists of 13 residues. Germline V gene sequence: CDR1 MRHNA, CDR2 SNTAGT. The V end lost 10 bases, the J end lost 0 bases, and 12 bases lay between the germline ends. The CDR3 DNA reads as TGTGCCACTTCACAGGACATGAACACTGAAGCTTTCTTT. Translation gives CATSQDMNTEAFF.

This clonotype was recorded at least ten times. This rearrangement joins TRBV28 to TRBJ1-2; TRBD1 might be the D (5 bases). V was clipped by 6 bases and J by 0 bases, with 14 bases between them. Germline CDR1 reads MDHEN; CDR2 reads SYDVKM. The CDR3 sequence is 15 residues long. In DNA, the CDR3 is TGTGCCAGCAGCCGCCGATCGGACACTAACTATGGCTACACCTTC. It yields the protein CASSRRSDTNYGYTF.

This clonotype has a handful of counts. The chain has TRBV27 and TRBJ2-7; D gene ambiguous. The CDR3 contains 13 residues. Trimming took 1 base from V and 6 from J, leaving 10 bases between them. The V gene's germline CDR1 is MNHEY and CDR2 SMNVEV (reference sequence). CDR3 protein: CASSLFPGSEQYF. As DNA, the CDR3 is TGTGCCAGCAGTTTATTCCCAGGTAGCGAGCAGTACTTC.

The V call is TRBV5-1, the J call TRBJ2-3; 7 bases line up with TRBD1. Looked up from germline, CDR1 is SGHRS and CDR2 is YFSETQ. This CDR3 has 14 amino acids. After removal of 0 bases from V and 5 bases from J, the junction contained 3 bases not matched to a gene. The CDR3 is CASSLGQGEDTQYF. For the CDR3, the DNA is TGCGCCAGCAGCTTGGGACAGGGCGAAGATACGCAGTATTTT.

This chain uses TRBV6-1 with TRBJ1-1; TRBD1 might be the D (6 bases). The germline V and J ends were trimmed by 8 bases and 6 bases, with 13 bases remaining between them. The germline gives CDR1 MNHNS, CDR2 SASEGT. CDR3 size: 12 residues. The CDR3 loop reads CASGGGWPEAFF. CDR3 nucleotide sequence: TGTGCCAGCGGAGGGGGTTGGCCTGAAGCTTTCTTT.

This clonotype has a count of ten or more. Mismatch with germline at one junction end may stem from a read error. V and J are TRBV29-1 and TRBJ1-2; D unresolved. Germline V CDR1 and CDR2: SQVTM, ANQGSEA. CDR3 size: 12 residues. The CDR3 sequence is CSVEEGWYGYTF. CDR3 nucleotides: TGCAGCGTGGAAGAGGGATGGTATGGCTACACCTTC.

About this clonotype: A much larger clonotype is one base distant, so this may be a read error. The gene calls are TRBV28 and TRBJ2-1; the match to TRBD2 covers 8 bases. Trimming cost V 6 bases and J 2 bases; bases outside gene matches: 9. Germline values: CDR1 MDHEN, CDR2 SYDVKM. CDR3 length: 16 residues. DNA for the CDR3: TGTGCCAGCAGCCCCATAGCGGGGAGCCCCTACAATGAGCAGTTCTTC. Protein sequence: CASSPIAGSPYNEQFF. The variable domain in full, completed from reference TRBV28 and TRBJ2-1, reads DVKVTQSSRYLVKRTGEKVFLECVQDMDHENMFWYRQDPGLGLRLIYFSYDVKMKEKGDIPEGYSVSREKKERFSLILESASTNQTSMYLCASSPIAGSPYNEQFFGPGTRLTVL.